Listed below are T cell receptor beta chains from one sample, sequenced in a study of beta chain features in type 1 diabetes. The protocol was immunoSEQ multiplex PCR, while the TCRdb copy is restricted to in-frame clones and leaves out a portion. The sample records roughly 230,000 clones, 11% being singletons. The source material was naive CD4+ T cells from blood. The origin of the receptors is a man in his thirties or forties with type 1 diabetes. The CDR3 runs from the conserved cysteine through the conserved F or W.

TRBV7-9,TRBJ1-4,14,CASSTAGDNEKLFF
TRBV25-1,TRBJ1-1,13,CASSATVNTEAFF
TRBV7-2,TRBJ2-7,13,CASREQGIYEQYF
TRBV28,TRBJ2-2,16,CASTLPEGLPTGELFF
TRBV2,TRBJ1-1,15,CASSYLTGGMSEAFF
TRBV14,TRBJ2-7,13,CASSRSGDYEQYF
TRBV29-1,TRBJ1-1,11,CSVERRTEAFF
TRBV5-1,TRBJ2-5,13,CASSSQGSETQYF
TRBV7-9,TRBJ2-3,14,CASSGRQFTDTQYF
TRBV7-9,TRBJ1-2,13,CASSPGGQWTLRF